The present T cell receptor beta chain was sequenced within a study of blood T cell repertoires in COVID-19. Turning to the study itself: Samples of COVID-19 (acute and convalescent) were obtained from the United States, Italy and Spain.

Those enrolled in Seattle joined during active infection and were followed longitudinally afterward. After removal of 5 bases from V and 5 bases from J, the junction contained 10 bases not matched to a gene. The germline V gene encodes CDR1 SGHVS and CDR2 FQNEAQ. CDR3 length equals 17 residues. Some clones are missing from TCRdb's copy, which holds only in-frame ones; the method was immunoSEQ multiplex PCR. The table has about 68,000 clones, roughly 92% seen once; the top ten hold approximately 2.8%. This receptor was taken from a man aged 45-65 years with COVID-19, enrolled during active disease. The chain uses TRBV7-8 and TRBJ2-3; 13 positions agree with TRBD2. The specimen was peripheral blood. The CDR3 region has the DNA TGTGCCAGCAGCATCCGGACTAGCGGGAGTGGGAGAGATACGCAGTATTTT. It is translated as CASSIRTSGSGRDTQYF.